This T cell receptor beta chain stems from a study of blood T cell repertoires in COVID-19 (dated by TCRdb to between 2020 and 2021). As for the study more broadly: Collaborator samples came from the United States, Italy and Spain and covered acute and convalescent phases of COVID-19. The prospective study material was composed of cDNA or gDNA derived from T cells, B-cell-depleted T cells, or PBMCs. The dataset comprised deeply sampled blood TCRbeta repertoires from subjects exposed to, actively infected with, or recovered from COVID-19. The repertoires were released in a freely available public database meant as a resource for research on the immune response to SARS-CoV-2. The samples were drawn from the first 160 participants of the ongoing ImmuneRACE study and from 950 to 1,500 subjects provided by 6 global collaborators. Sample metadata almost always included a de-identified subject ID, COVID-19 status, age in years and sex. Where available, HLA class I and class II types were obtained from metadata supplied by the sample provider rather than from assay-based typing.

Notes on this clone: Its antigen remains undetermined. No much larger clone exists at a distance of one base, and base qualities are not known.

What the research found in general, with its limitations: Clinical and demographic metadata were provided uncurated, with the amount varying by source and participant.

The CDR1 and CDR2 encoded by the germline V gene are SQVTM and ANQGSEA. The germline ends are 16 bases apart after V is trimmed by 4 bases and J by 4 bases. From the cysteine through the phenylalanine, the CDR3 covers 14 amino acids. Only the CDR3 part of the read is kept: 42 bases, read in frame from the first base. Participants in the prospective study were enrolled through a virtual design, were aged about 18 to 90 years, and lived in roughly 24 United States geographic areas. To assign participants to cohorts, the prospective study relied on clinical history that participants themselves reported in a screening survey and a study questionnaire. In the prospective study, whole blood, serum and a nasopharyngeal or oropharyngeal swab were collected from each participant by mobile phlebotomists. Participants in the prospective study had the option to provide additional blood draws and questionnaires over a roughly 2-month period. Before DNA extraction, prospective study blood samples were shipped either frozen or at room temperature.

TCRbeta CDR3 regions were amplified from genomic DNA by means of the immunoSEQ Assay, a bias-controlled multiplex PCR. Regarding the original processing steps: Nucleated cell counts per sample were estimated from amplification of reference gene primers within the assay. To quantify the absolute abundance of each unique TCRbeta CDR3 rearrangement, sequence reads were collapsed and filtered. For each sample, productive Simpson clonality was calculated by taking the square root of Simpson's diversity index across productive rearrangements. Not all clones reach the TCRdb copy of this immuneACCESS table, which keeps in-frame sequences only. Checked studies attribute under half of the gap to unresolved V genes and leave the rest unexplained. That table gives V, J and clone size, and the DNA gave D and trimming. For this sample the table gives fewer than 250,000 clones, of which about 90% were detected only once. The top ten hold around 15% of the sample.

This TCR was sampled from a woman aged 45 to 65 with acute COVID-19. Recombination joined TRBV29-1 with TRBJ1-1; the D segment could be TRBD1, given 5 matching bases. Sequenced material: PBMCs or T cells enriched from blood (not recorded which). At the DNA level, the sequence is TGCAGCGTTGTCGGTTCCGTGGGGGGCACTGAAGCTTTCTTT. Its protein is CSVVGSVGGTEAFF.